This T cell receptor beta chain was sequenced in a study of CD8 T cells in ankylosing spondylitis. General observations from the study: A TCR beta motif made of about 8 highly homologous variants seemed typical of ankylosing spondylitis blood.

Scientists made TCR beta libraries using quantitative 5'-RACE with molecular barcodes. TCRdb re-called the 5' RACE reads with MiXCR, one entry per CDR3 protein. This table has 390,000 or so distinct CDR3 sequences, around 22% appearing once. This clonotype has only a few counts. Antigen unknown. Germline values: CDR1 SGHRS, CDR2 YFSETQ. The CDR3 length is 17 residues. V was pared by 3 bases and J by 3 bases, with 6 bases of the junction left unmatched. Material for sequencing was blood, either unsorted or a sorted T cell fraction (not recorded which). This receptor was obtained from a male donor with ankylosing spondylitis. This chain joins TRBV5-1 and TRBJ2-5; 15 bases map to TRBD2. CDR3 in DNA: TGCGCCAGCAGCTCGGGACTAGCGGGAGGAGGGGAAGAGACCCAGTACTTC. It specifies CASSSGLAGGGEETQYF.